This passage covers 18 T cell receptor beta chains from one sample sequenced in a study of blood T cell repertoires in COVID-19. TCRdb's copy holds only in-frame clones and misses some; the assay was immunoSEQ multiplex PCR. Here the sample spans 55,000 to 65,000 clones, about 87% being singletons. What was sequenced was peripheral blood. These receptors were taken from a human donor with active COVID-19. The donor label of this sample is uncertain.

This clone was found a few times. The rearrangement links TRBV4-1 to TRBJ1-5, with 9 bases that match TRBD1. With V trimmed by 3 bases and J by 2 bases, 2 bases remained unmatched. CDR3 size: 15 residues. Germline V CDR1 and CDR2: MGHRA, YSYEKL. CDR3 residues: CASSHRQGGNQPQHF. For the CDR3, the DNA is TGCGCCAGCAGCCACAGACAGGGGGGCAATCAGCCCCAGCATTTT.

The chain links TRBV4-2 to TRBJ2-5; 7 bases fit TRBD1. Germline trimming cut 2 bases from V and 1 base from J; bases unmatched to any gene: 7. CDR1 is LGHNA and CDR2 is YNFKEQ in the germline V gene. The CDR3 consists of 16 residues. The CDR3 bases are TGTGCCAGCAGCCAACACCCGACAGGGATCCAAGAGACCCAGTACTTC. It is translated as CASSQHPTGIQETQYF.

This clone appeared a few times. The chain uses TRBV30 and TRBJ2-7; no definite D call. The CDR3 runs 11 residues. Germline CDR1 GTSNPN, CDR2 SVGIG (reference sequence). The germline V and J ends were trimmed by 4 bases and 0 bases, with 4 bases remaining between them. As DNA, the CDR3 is TGTGCCTGGACAGACTCCTACGAGCAGTACTTC. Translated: CAWTDSYEQYF.

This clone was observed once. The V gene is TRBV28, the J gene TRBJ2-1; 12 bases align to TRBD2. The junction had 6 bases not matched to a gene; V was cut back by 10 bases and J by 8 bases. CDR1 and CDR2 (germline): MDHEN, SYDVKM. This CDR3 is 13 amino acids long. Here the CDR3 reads CATSGLAGYEQFF. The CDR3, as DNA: TGTGCCACCTCGGGACTAGCGGGTTATGAGCAGTTCTTC.

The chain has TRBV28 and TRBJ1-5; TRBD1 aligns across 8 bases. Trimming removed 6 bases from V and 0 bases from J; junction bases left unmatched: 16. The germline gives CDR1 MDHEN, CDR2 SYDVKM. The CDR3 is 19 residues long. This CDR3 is CASRRNLGQGIDSNQPQHF. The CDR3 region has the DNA TGTGCCAGCAGACGTAACCTAGGACAGGGAATCGATAGCAATCAGCCCCAGCATTTT.

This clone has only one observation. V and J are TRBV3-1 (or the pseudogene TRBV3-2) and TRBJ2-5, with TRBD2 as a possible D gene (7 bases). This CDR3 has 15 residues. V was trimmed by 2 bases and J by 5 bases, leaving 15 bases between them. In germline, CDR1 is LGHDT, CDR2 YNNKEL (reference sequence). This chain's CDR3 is CASSQFTGGQETQYF. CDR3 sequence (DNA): TGTGCCAGCAGCCAATTTACCGGGGGGCAGGAGACCCAGTACTTC.

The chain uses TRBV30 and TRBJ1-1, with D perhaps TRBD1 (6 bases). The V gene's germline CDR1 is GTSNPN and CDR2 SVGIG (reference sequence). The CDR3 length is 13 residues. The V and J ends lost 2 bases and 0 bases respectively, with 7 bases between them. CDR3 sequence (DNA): TGTGCCTGGAGTACAGGGATGAACACTGAAGCTTTCTTT. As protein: CAWSTGMNTEAFF.

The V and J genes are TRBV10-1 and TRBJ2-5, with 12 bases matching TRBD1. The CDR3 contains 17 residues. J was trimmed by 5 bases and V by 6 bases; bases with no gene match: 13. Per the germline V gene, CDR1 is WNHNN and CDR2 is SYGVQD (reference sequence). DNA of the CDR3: TGCGCCAGCAGAGGTGGAGCCCGGGACAGGGGGCGTGAGACCCAGTACTTC. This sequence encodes CASRGGARDRGRETQYF.

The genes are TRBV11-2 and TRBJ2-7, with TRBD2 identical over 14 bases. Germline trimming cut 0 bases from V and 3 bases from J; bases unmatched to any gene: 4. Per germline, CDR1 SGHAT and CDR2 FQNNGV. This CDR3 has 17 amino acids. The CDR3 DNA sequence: TGTGCCAGCAGCTTAGAGGAGGGACTAGCGGGAGTCTACGAGCAGTACTTC. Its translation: CASSLEEGLAGVYEQYF.

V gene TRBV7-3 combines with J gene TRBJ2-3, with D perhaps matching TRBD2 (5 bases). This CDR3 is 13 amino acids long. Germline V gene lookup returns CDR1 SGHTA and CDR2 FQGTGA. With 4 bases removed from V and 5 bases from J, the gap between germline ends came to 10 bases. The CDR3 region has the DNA TGTGCCAGCAGCTGGACTGCGAAAGATACGCAGTATTTT. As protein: CASSWTAKDTQYF. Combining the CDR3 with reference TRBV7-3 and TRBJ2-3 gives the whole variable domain GAGVSQTPSNKVTEKGKYVELRCDPISGHTALYWYRQSLGQGPEFLIYFQGTGAADDSGLPNDRFFAVRPEGSVSTLKIQRTERGDSAVYLCASSWTAKDTQYFGPGTRLTVL.

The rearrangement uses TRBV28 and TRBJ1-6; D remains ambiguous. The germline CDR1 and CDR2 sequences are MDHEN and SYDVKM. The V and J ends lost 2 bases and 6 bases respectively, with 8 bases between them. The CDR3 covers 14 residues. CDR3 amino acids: CASSLLGGNSPLHF. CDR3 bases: TGTGCCAGCAGTTTACTCGGTGGTAATTCACCCCTCCACTTT.

The CDR3 is CASSYRDGGDTQYF. In DNA, the CDR3 is TGTGCCAGCAGTTACCGGGATGGTGGAGATACGCAGTATTTT. V gene TRBV27 combines with J gene TRBJ2-3; possible D gene TRBD2, 5 bases. This CDR3 has 14 residues. Per the germline V gene, CDR1 is MNHEY and CDR2 is SMNVEV (reference sequence). Trimming left V 4 bases short and J 5 bases short, with 13 bases between.

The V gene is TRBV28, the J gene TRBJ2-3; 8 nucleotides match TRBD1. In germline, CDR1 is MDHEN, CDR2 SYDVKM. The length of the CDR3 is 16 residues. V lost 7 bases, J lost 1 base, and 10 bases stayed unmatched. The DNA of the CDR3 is TGTGCCAGCACTCCCAGTCAGGGGGCTGGCACAGATACGCAGTATTTT. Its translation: CASTPSQGAGTDTQYF.

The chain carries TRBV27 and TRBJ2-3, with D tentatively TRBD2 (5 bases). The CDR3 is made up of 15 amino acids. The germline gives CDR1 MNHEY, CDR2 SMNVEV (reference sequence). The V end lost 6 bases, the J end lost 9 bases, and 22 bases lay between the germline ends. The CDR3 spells CASRTTTLLAQTQYF. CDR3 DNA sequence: TGTGCCAGCAGAACCACGACCCTCCTAGCTCAGACGCAGTATTTT.

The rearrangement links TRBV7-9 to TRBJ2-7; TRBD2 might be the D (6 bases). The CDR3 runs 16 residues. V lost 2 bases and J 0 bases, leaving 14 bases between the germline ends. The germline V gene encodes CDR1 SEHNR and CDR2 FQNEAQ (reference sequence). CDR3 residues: CASSLPRTGSSYEQYF. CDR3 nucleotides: TGTGCCAGCAGCTTACCGCGGACCGGGAGCTCCTACGAGCAGTACTTC.

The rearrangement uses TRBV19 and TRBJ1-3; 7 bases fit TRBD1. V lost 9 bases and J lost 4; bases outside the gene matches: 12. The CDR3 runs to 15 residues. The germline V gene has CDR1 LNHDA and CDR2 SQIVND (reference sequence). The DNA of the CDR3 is TGTGCCAGCATTGACGGGACAGTCCAGGGAAACACCATATATTTT. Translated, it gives CASIDGTVQGNTIYF.

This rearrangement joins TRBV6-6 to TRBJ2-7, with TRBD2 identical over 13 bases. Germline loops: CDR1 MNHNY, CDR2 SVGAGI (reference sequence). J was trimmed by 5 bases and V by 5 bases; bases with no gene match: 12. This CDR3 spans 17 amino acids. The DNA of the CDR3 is TGTGCCAGCAGTCCCGAGGGGACTAGCGGGGTTAGGGACGAGCAGTACTTC. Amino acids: CASSPEGTSGVRDEQYF.

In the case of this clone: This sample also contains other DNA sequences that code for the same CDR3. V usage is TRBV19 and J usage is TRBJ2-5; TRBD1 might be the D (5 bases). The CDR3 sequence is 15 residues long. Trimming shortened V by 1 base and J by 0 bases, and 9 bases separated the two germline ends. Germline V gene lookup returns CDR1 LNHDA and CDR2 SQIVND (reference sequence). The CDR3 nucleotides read TGTGCCAGTAGTATAGTTGCAGGGAACCAAGAGACCCAGTACTTC. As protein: CASSIVAGNQETQYF.